A selection of T cell receptor beta chains follows, all from one sample in a study of blood T cell repertoires in COVID-19. Only in-frame clones appear in the TCRdb table, and some are missing; sequencing was by immunoSEQ multiplex PCR. The sample yields about 410,000 clones, roughly 90% seen once. The specimen sequenced was peripheral blood. The receptors come from a woman in her thirties or forties with COVID-19, enrolled during active disease. CDR3s include the opening cysteine and the closing phenylalanine or tryptophan. A D gene is named only where the DNA matches it firmly. Some rows mark clone size as missing; the rest say once, few, many or name a class of expanded clone.

v_call	d_call	j_call	cdr3_length	clone_size	cdr3_nt	cdr3_aa
TRBV15	TRBD1	TRBJ2-5	18	once	TGTGCCACCAGCAAAGAAAAAATAGGGATGACAGGGAGAGAGACCCAGTACTTC	CATSKEKIGMTGRETQYF
TRBV11-2	TRBD2	TRBJ2-7	15	NA	TGTGCCAGCAGCGAATGGGCCCCTAGCGGGTACGAGCAGTACTTC	CASSEWAPSGYEQYF
TRBV7-9	NA	TRBJ1-1	12	NA	TGTGCCAGCAGCTTGGGCGGGGCTGAAGCTTTCTTT	CASSLGGAEAFF
TRBV30	NA	TRBJ1-3	15	NA	TGTGCCTGGAGTATGGGGCAGTTCTCTGGAAACACCATATATTTT	CAWSMGQFSGNTIYF
TRBV9	TRBD1	TRBJ1-5	14	NA	TGTGCCAGCAGCCCAGGACAGGGGAATCAGCCCCAGCATTTT	CASSPGQGNQPQHF
TRBV5-1	NA	TRBJ2-7	14	NA	TGCGCCAGCAGCTTGGACAGGATCTTCTACGAGCAGTACTTC	CASSLDRIFYEQYF
TRBV7-9	NA	TRBJ1-2	15	NA	TGTGCCAGCAGCTTCGGACAGCCAGCTAACTATGGCTACACCTTC	CASSFGQPANYGYTF
TRBV24-1	NA	TRBJ1-5	13	NA	TGTGCCACCAGTGTTGGACTAAATCAGCCCCAGCATTTT	CATSVGLNQPQHF
TRBV5-4	TRBD1	TRBJ2-7	18	NA	TGTGCCAGCAGCTCTAAACACCAATATCGGACAGGTTCCTACGAGCAGTACTTC	CASSSKHQYRTGSYEQYF
TRBV6-5	TRBD1	TRBJ1-1	15	few	TGTGCCAGCAGTTACTCCGGGACAGATTCCGCTGAAGCTTTCTTT	CASSYSGTDSAEAFF
TRBV3-1/TRBV3-2	TRBD1	TRBJ1-6	15	NA	TGTGCCAGCAGCGGGCGGGACAGGGAAAATTCACCCCTCCACTTT	CASSGRDRENSPLHF
TRBV27	NA	TRBJ1-1	14	NA	TGTGCCAGCAGTTTAACAGGCGGAAACACTGAAGCTTTCTTT	CASSLTGGNTEAFF
TRBV6-5	NA	TRBJ1-1	15	NA	TGTGCCAGCACCCCGACAGGACTCTCCTCCACTGAAGCTTTCTTT	CASTPTGLSSTEAFF
TRBV5-4	NA	TRBJ1-4	17	NA	TGTGCCAGCAGACGGGGGGGGGCCGAGGGGCTTGATGAAAAACTGTTTTTT	CASRRGGAEGLDEKLFF
TRBV6-5	NA	TRBJ1-4	15	NA	TGTGCCAGCAGCCCAAGAGAGACAAGGGGAGGAAAACTGTTTTTT	CASSPRETRGGKLFF
TRBV2	NA	TRBJ1-2	16	NA	TGTGCCAGCAGTGACCCAGGAAGCGGCTATTCGGGTGGCTACACCTTC	CASSDPGSGYSGGYTF
TRBV4-2	TRBD2	TRBJ2-1	14	NA	TGTGCCAGCAGTTTCATAGCGGGGTACAATGAGCAGTTCTTC	CASSFIAGYNEQFF
TRBV27	NA	TRBJ2-3	14	NA	TGTGCCAGCCCCGGACTTCCCTGTAGTGATACGCAGTATTTT	CASPGLPCSDTQYF
TRBV19	NA	TRBJ1-1	12	NA	TGTGCCAGTAGTTTAACAGGGATTGAAGCTTTCTTT	CASSLTGIEAFF
TRBV6-2/TRBV6-3	TRBD2	TRBJ2-1	15	NA	TGTGCCAGCAGCCCGACTAGCCCAGAATACAATGAGCAGTTCTTC	CASSPTSPEYNEQFF
TRBV28	TRBD1	TRBJ2-7	15	NA	TGTGCCAGCAGTAGCCCCGGGACAGGGGGAGGCGAGCAGTACTTC	CASSSPGTGGGEQYF